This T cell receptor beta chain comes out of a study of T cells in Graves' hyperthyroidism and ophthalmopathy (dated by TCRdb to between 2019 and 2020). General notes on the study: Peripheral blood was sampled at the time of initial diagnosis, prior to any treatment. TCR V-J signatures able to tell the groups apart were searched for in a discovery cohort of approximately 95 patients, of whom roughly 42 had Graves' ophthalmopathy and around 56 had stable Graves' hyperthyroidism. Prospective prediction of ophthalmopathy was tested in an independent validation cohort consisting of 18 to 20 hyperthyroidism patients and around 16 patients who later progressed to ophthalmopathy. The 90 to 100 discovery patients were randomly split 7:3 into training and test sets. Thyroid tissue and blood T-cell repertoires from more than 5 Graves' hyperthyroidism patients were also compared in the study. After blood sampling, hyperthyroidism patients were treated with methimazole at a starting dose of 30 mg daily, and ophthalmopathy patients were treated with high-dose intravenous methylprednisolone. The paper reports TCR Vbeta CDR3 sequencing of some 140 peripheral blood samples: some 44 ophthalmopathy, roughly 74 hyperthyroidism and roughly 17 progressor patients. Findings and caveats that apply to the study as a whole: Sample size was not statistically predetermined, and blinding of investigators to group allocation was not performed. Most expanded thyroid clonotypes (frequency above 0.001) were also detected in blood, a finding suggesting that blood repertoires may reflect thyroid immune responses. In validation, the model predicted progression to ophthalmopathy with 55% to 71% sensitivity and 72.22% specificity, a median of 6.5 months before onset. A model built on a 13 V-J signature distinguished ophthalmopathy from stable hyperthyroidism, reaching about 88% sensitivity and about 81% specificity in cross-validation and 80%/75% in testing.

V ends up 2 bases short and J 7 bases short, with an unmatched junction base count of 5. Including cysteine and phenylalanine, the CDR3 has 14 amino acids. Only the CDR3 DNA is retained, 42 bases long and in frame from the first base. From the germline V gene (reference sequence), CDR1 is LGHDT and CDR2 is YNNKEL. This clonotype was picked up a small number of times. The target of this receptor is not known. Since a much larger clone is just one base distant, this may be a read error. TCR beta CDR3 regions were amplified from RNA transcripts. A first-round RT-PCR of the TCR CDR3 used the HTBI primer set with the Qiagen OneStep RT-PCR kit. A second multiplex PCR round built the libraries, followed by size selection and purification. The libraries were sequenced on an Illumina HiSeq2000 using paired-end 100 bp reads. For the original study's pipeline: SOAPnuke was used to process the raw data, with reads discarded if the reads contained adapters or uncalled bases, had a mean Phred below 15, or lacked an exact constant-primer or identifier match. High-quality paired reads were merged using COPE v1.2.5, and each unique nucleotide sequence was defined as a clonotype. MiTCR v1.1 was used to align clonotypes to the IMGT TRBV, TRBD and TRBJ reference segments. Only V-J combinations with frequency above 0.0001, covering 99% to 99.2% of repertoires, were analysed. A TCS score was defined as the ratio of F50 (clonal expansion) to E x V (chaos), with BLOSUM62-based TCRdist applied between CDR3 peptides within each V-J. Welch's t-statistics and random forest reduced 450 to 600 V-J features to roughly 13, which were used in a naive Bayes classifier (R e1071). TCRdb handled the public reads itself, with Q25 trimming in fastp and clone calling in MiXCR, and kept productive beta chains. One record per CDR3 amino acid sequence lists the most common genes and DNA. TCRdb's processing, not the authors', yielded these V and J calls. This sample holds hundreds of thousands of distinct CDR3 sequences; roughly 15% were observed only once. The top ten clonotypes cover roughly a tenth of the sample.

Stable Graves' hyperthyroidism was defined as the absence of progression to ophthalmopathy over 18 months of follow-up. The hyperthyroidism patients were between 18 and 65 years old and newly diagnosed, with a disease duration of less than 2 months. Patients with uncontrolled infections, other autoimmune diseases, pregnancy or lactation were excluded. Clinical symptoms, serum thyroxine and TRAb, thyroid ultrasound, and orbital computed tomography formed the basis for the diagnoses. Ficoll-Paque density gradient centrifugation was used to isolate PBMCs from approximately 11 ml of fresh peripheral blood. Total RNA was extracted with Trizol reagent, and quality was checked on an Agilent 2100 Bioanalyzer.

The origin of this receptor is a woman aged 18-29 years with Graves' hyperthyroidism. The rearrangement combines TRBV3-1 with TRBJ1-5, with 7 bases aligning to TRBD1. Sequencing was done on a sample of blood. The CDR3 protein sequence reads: CASSQHRGVQPQHF. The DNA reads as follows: TGTGCCAGCAGCCAACACAGGGGCGTACAGCCCCAGCATTTT.